This TCR beta chain was identified during a study of Ad26.COV2.S vaccination and SARS-CoV-2 variants. Treatment noted: roughly 18 received Ad26.COV2.S at low or high dose, single or two shots; roughly five received placebo; per-sample allocation not given. Vaccine and placebo recipients were sampled on day 63 after the first injection. SARS-CoV-2 spike from the Wuhan strain was encoded by the vaccine, an Ad26 vector. The CDR3 has 17 amino acids. V lost 0 bases to trimming and J lost 5 bases; unmatched junction nucleotides: 5. Germline lookup yields CDR1 SGHRS and CDR2 YFSETQ. Assay: immunoSEQ multiplex PCR; the TCRdb copy retains only in-frame clones and omits some. The repertoire holds hundreds of thousands of clones, more than 70% seen once, with nearly 1.5% in the top ten.

The receptor was derived from a person between 18 and 59 years old who received the Ad26.COV2.S COVID-19 vaccine or a placebo. The V call is TRBV5-1, the J call TRBJ2-1; the match to TRBD2 covers 13 bases. This sample comprised peripheral blood, obtained in a trial of Ad26.COV2.S vaccine versus placebo. The DNA of the CDR3 is TGCGCCAGCAGCTTGGGACTAGCGGGAGGATTGGACAATGAGCAGTTCTTC. It encodes CASSLGLAGGLDNEQFF.